Following are 12 T cell receptor beta chains from one sample sequenced in a study of T cells expressing NK-cell markers. After re-calling the 5' RACE reads, TCRdb lists one entry per CDR3 protein, DNA absent. The table lists approximately 380,000 distinct CDR3 sequences. The specimen was blood T cells: a sorted CD56 or NKG2C T cell subset, CD4+ or CD8+ T cells, or bulk PBMC T cells (not recorded which). The receptors were gathered from a man aged 18-70 years in good health.

The chain recombines TRBV20-1 with TRBJ1-1; as DNA is missing, the TRBD1 call by TCRdb cannot be tested. The CDR3 is 14 amino acids. Germline V gene sequence: CDR1 DFQATT, CDR2 SNEGSKA (reference sequence). The CDR3 sequence: CSATRQGGNTEAFF.

The gene calls are TRBV29-1 and TRBJ2-5; TCRdb's assignment of TRBD1 cannot be checked, as there is no DNA. The length of the CDR3 is 13 residues. Germline CDR1 and CDR2: SQVTM and ANQGSEA. CDR3 in amino acids: CSAAERQGGAQYF.

The J gene is TRBJ2-7, the V gene TRBV11-2; TCRdb calls TRBD1, which cannot be checked without DNA. This CDR3 region has 14 residues. Germline loops: CDR1 SGHAT, CDR2 FQNNGV. The CDR3 sequence is CASSRMGGIYEQYF. The complete variable domain, with remaining parts taken from reference TRBV11-2 and TRBJ2-7, reads EAGVAQSPRYKIIEKRQSVAFWCNPISGHATLYWYQQILGQGPKLLIQFQNNGVVDDSQLPKDRFSAERLKGVDSTLKIQPAKLEDSAVYLCASSRMGGIYEQYFGPGTRLTVT.

The rearrangement links TRBV3-1 to TRBJ2-2. Germline V gene lookup returns CDR1 LGHDT and CDR2 YNNKEL (reference sequence). This CDR3 comprises 14 residues. The CDR3 region is CASSSSSNTGELFF. The complete variable domain, with remaining parts taken from reference TRBV3-1 and TRBJ2-2, reads DTAVSQTPKYLVTQMGNDKSIKCEQNLGHDTMYWYKQDSKKFLKIMFSYNNKELIINETVPNRFSPKSPDKAHLNLHINSLELGDSAVYFCASSSSSNTGELFFGEGSRLTVL.

The rearrangement links TRBV9 to TRBJ2-5; there is no DNA to check the TCRdb D call of TRBD1. CDR1 SGDLS and CDR2 YYNGEE come from the germline V gene. The CDR3 spans 18 residues. CDR3 protein: CASSVADSGGGGPKTQYF.

This sequence joins TRBV19 and TRBJ2-1; the D gene TCRdb calls, TRBD2, cannot be checked with no DNA. CDR1 and CDR2 from the germline V gene are LNHDA and SQIVND (reference sequence). The CDR3 is made up of 16 amino acids. The CDR3 sequence is CASSTTSGVPYNEQFF.

The chain has TRBV5-1 and TRBJ1-4. The V gene's germline CDR1 is SGHRS and CDR2 YFSETQ. The CDR3 length is 15 residues. CDR3 loop: CASSLVGDFFGKLFF.

This rearrangement joins TRBV30 to TRBJ1-2; without DNA, the TCRdb call of TRBD1 cannot be checked. The CDR3 has 15 residues. Germline V gene sequence: CDR1 GTSNPN, CDR2 SVGIG (reference sequence). The CDR3 here is CAWTLLATGADGYTF.

The V call is TRBV6-1, the J call TRBJ2-6; TCRdb proposes TRBD2, but this gene call is untestable without DNA. This CDR3 is built from 19 residues. CDR1 is MNHNS and CDR2 is SASEGT in the germline V gene. CDR3 sequence: CASQNPAGGATSGANVLTF.

V is TRBV2 and J is TRBJ1-5; the TRBD1 assignment by TCRdb is unverifiable without DNA. The length of the CDR3 is 18 residues. Germline values: CDR1 SNHLY, CDR2 FYNNEI. CDR3 residues: CASSEARFLGRGNQPQHF.

The chain combines TRBV4-2 with TRBJ2-7; the D gene TCRdb calls, TRBD1, cannot be checked with no DNA. Germline V CDR1 and CDR2: LGHNA, YNFKEQ. CDR3 size: 17 residues. The CDR3 region is CASSQDLGTGRTYEQYF.

This chain's CDR3 is CASSQEGPGANVLTF. This chain links TRBV4-2 with TRBJ2-6; the TCRdb call, TRBD1, lacks DNA for checking. Germline V gene lookup returns CDR1 LGHNA and CDR2 YNFKEQ. This CDR3 contains 15 residues.